This T cell receptor beta chain comes out of a study of tumor and adjacent non-tumor tissue in lung cancer. The library came from three nested PCR rounds adapted from ARM-PCR protocols. TCRdb re-analysed the multiplex PCR reads in MiXCR, keeping a single row per CDR3 protein. The table has under 95,000 distinct CDR3 sequences, about 66% seen once; the top ten hold 18%. No cell sorting was done before RNA was extracted from the tissue. The CDR3 totals 11 residues. In germline, CDR1 is SQVTM, CDR2 ANQGSEA. Points on this clonotype: At one boundary the junction diverges from the germline segment, which might be a read error.

The chain employs TRBV29-1 and TRBJ1-2; no clear D. Sequences were obtained from lung tumor tissue. This TCR derives from a man aged 55 to 70 with non-small cell lung cancer. The CDR3 sequence is CSVEIGMSYTF. The CDR3 nucleotides read TGCAGCGTTGAAATCGGTATGAGCTATACCTTC.